The next 8 T cell receptor beta chains were all read from a single sample in a study of blood T cell repertoires in COVID-19. Profiling relied on immunoSEQ multiplex PCR, and the TCRdb table lists in-frame clones only, not all of them. Of about 200,000 clones in the sample, around 86% were seen once. Sequences were obtained from peripheral blood. Every receptor here comes from a woman between 50 and 59 years old with COVID-19, enrolled during active disease.

The chain recombines TRBV5-5 with TRBJ2-7; possibly TRBD1 for D (6 bases). CDR1 SGHKS and CDR2 YYEKEE come from the germline V gene (reference sequence). This CDR3 is 16 amino acids long. V was trimmed by 5 bases and J by 2 bases, leaving 20 bases between them. CDR3 amino acids: CASSSWPQGRTYEQYV. The CDR3 nucleotides read TGTGCCAGCAGTTCCTGGCCACAGGGAAGGACCTACGAGCAGTACGTC.

The J gene is TRBJ1-3, the V gene TRBV7-6, with D unclear. The V end lost 4 bases, the J end lost 2 bases, and 12 bases lay between the germline ends. This CDR3 spans 15 amino acids. Looked up from germline, CDR1 is SGHVS and CDR2 is FNYEAQ. The DNA of the CDR3 is TGTGCCAGCAGCTCTCCCCCAGAAACTGGAAACACCATATATTTT. Its translation is CASSSPPETGNTIYF.

The chain recombines TRBV5-1 with TRBJ2-2; D is unclear. V lost 2 bases and J lost 1, with 9 bases in between. The CDR3 runs 15 residues. Looked up from germline, CDR1 is SGHRS and CDR2 is YFSETQ. The CDR3 region has the DNA TGCGCCAGCAGCTTATTTCAAATGAACACCGGGGAGCTGTTTTTT. Translated: CASSLFQMNTGELFF.

The chain carries TRBV9 and TRBJ1-2, with 8 bases fitting TRBD1. Trimming removed 4 bases from V and 4 bases from J; junction bases left unmatched: 6. The germline gives CDR1 SGDLS, CDR2 YYNGEE. The CDR3 is made up of 14 amino acids. Here the CDR3 reads CASSLLGQGYGYTF. In DNA, the CDR3 is TGTGCCAGCAGCCTCCTAGGACAGGGCTATGGCTACACCTTC. Based on the CDR3 plus reference TRBV9 and TRBJ1-2, the full variable domain is DSGVTQTPKHLITATGQRVTLRCSPRSGDLSVYWYQQSLDQGLQFLIQYYNGEERAKGNILERFSAQQFPDLHSELNLSSLELGDSALYFCASSLLGQGYGYTFGSGTRLTVV.

The rearrangement links TRBV5-1 to TRBJ2-1; 9 bases agree with TRBD2. Trimming cost V 1 base and J 0 bases; bases outside gene matches: 8. The CDR3 consists of 18 residues. From germline, CDR1 is SGHRS and CDR2 YFSETQ. Written as DNA, the CDR3 is TGCGCCAGCAGCTTGAGTGGACTAGCGCTTAGCTCCTACAATGAGCAGTTCTTC. It is translated as CASSLSGLALSSYNEQFF.

The table lists this clone with a count of one. This chain connects TRBV9 to TRBJ2-3; D perhaps matches TRBD2 (6 bases). The CDR3 loop spans 15 amino acids. Germline-derived CDR1 and CDR2 are SGDLS and YYNGEE. V lost 0 bases, J lost 1 base, and 9 bases lay in between. The CDR3 reads CASSVAWGGTDTQYF. The CDR3 nucleotides are TGTGCCAGCAGCGTAGCGTGGGGGGGCACAGATACGCAGTATTTT.

The rearrangement joins TRBV12-5 to TRBJ1-1; TRBD1 matches at 7 bases. V gave up 7 bases and J gave up 6 bases; unmatched junction bases: 11. The CDR3 sequence is 14 residues long. Germline assignment: CDR1 LGHNT and CDR2 FRNRAP. CDR3 sequence reads: CASADRVVGAEAFF. The DNA for the CDR3 is TGTGCTAGTGCTGACAGGGTGGTAGGCGCTGAAGCTTTCTTT.

V gene TRBV19 combines with J gene TRBJ2-3; the match to TRBD1 covers 8 bases. Germline V CDR1 and CDR2: LNHDA, SQIVND (reference sequence). The length of the CDR3 is 14 residues. The V and J ends lost 5 bases and 2 bases, in that order; junction bases with no gene match: 3. The chain's CDR3 is CASSDRGATDTQYF. For the CDR3, the DNA is TGTGCCAGTAGTGACAGGGGAGCCACAGATACGCAGTATTTT.